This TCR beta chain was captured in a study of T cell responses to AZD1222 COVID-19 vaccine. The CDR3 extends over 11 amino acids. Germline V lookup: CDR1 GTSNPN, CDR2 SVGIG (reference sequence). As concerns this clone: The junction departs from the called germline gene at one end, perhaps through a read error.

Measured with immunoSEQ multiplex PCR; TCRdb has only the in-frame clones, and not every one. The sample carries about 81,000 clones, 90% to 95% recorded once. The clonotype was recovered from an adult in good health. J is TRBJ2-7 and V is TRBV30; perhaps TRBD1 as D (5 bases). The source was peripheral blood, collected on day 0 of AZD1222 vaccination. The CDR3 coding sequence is TGTGCCTGGAGGAAGGGGCAACTTTTAGGCTTC. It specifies CAWRKGQLLGF. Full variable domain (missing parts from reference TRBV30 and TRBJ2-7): SQTIHQWPATLVQPVGSPLSLECTVEGTSNPNLYWYRQAAGRGLQLLFYSVGIGQISSEVPQNLSASRPQDRQFILSSKKLLLSDSGFYLCAWRKGQLLGFGPGTRLTVT.